The 10 T cell receptor beta chains listed next were all sequenced from one sample in a study of response to subunit inactivated influenza vaccine. TCRdb used MiXCR to reprocess the RT-PCR reads, holding one entry per CDR3 protein. The table shows approximately 530,000 distinct CDR3 sequences, with approximately 12% occurring only once. The sample consisted of PBMCs from blood, taken roughly 48 days after vaccination. The receptors were gathered from a man in his fifties who received an inactivated influenza vaccine.

The chain is built from TRBV4-2 and TRBJ2-7; D gene uncertain. CDR3 length equals 15 residues. Germline V gene data show CDR1 as LGHNA and CDR2 as YNFKEQ. Trimming took off 1 base at V and 3 bases at J, with 13 bases between the two ends. CDR3 in DNA: TGTGCCAGCAGCCAAGCCCGAACCGGCCTCTACGAGCAGTACTTC. This gives the protein CASSQARTGLYEQYF.

The V and J genes are TRBV10-3 and TRBJ2-1; 8 positions agree with TRBD2. With 6 bases clipped from V and 7 bases from J, the junction kept 8 bases outside the gene matches. The CDR3 is 14 amino acids. Germline lookup yields CDR1 ENHRY and CDR2 SYGVKD. CDR3 DNA sequence: TGTGCCATCAGGAATTTAGCGGGGTCAAATGAGCAGTTCTTC. This encodes CAIRNLAGSNEQFF.

The V call is TRBV4-2, the J call TRBJ2-3, with D possibly being TRBD1 or TRBD2 (5 bases each). CDR1 is LGHNA, CDR2 YNFKEQ, per germline. The CDR3 length is 14 residues. The germline V and J ends were trimmed by 1 base and 4 bases, with 9 bases remaining between them. The CDR3 region has the DNA TGTGCCAGCAGCCAAGGAGGGGATCCAGATACGCAGTATTTT. Protein: CASSQGGDPDTQYF.

This chain uses TRBV28 with TRBJ2-5; D gene unclear. The ends were cut back, 3 bases at V and 0 bases at J, with 8 bases in the middle. Germline V gene lookup returns CDR1 MDHEN and CDR2 SYDVKM. CDR3 length: 14 residues. The CDR3 loop is CASSFPGHQETQYF. The CDR3 DNA is TGTGCCAGCAGTTTTCCGGGTCACCAAGAGACCCAGTACTTC. Full variable domain (outside the CDR3, taken from reference TRBV28 and TRBJ2-5): DVKVTQSSRYLVKRTGEKVFLECVQDMDHENMFWYRQDPGLGLRLIYFSYDVKMKEKGDIPEGYSVSREKKERFSLILESASTNQTSMYLCASSFPGHQETQYFGPGTRLLVL.

This chain connects TRBV14 to TRBJ2-1; D possibly corresponds to TRBD1 (6 bases). Trimming left V 3 bases short and J 10 bases short, with 19 bases between. The CDR3 is 15 amino acids. From germline, CDR1 is SGHDN and CDR2 FVKESK. The CDR3 sequence is CASSHMDRLRGEQFF. The CDR3 region has the DNA TGTGCCAGCAGCCATATGGACAGACTGAGGGGAGAGCAGTTCTTC.

V and J are TRBV9 and TRBJ2-7, with 16 nucleotides matching TRBD2. This CDR3 has 18 residues. J was trimmed by 4 bases and V by 4 bases; bases with no gene match: 11. CDR1 SGDLS and CDR2 YYNGEE come from the germline V gene. CDR3 coding DNA: TGTGCCAGCAGCACAGGGACTAGCGGGAGGGCCGTTGTATACGAGCAGTACTTC. Translated: CASSTGTSGRAVVYEQYF.

This clonotype occurred a few times. The V gene is TRBV20-1, the J gene TRBJ1-6; D is unclear. The V gene lost 2 bases and the J gene lost 7 bases, with 12 bases spanning the gap. This CDR3 region has 14 residues. Germline loops: CDR1 DFQATT, CDR2 SNEGSKA (reference sequence). Here the CDR3 DNA reads TGCAGTGCTAGACCCCTTTTCGTCAATTCACCCCTCCACTTT. Residues: CSARPLFVNSPLHF.

The chain carries TRBV7-2 and TRBJ2-5; 7 nucleotides agree with TRBD2. Germline CDR1 is SGHTA and CDR2 is FQGNSA. The length of the CDR3 is 13 residues. V was pared by 5 bases and J by 4 bases, with 4 bases of the junction left unmatched. The CDR3 DNA reads as TGTGCCAGCAGCCCCGGGGGGTCAGAGACCCAGTACTTC. Protein sequence: CASSPGGSETQYF. Supplemented by reference TRBV7-2 and TRBJ2-5, the full variable domain reads GAGVSQSPSNKVTEKGKDVELRCDPISGHTALYWYRQSLGQGLEFLIYFQGNSAPDKSGLPSDRFSAERTGGSVSTLTIQRTQQEDSAVYLCASSPGGSETQYFGPGTRLLVL.

This rearrangement joins TRBV20-1 to TRBJ2-1; perhaps TRBD1 as D (6 bases). Germline CDR1 and CDR2: DFQATT and SNEGSKA (reference sequence). Trimming took off 2 bases at V and 7 bases at J, with 9 bases between the two ends. The CDR3 sequence is 12 residues long. CDR3 protein: CSARNRVNEQFF. The CDR3 nucleotides read TGCAGTGCTAGAAACAGGGTAAATGAGCAGTTCTTC.

The rearrangement links TRBV3-1 to TRBJ2-3, with TRBD1 identical over 10 bases. Germline loops: CDR1 LGHDT, CDR2 YNNKEL (reference sequence). Trimming removed 6 bases from V and 0 bases from J; junction bases left unmatched: 9. The CDR3 length is 17 residues. As DNA, the CDR3 is TGTGCCAGCAGTCGACCGACAGGGGGCCTTAGCACAGATACGCAGTATTTT. It yields the protein CASSRPTGGLSTDTQYF.